Sequencing of this TCR beta chain was carried out in a study of T cell clones after liver transplantation. Study background: In this trial, immunosuppression withdrawal was attempted within 2 years of liver transplant. Graft-donor-reactive sequences were compared with third-party-reactive TCRbeta sequences from pre-transplant mixed lymphocyte reactions. Standard immunosuppression, with no induction, continued until 12-24 months after transplant.

The CDR3 runs to 14 residues. Remarks on this clone: The antigen remains unidentified.

The protocol was immunoSEQ multiplex PCR, while the TCRdb copy is restricted to in-frame clones and leaves out a portion. The sample lists 55,000 to 75,000 clones, 80% to 95% occurring once. Study-level results: Circulating graft-donor-reactive CD4 TCRbeta sequences fell significantly post-transplant in most of the 8 subjects.

The chain couples TRBV12-2 to TRBJ1-5. TRBV12-2 is flagged as a pseudogene. The receptor was derived from a human patient who received a liver transplant. Some T cells could come from the graft donor. The starting material was CD4+ T cells from blood, obtained less than 26 months after liver transplant. The CDR3 here is CASRLENSNQPQHF. The DNA of the CDR3 is TGTGCAAGTCGCTTAGAGAACAGCAATCAGCCCCAGCATTTT.